This T cell receptor beta chain derives from a study of shared clonotypes between healthy human individuals. This CDR3 has 15 amino acids. CDR1 SGHRS and CDR2 YFSETQ come from the germline V gene. Trimming left V 7 bases short and J 3 bases short, with 19 bases between. Measured with immunoSEQ multiplex PCR; TCRdb has only the in-frame clones, and not every one. Among about 2.1 million clones, 93% were seen once, and the ten largest hold around 1.7%. Selected positively for CCR7 and CD45RO-negative, naive CD8 cells excluded terminally differentiated effector memory CD45RA+ cells. The sample consisted of naive CD8+ T cells from PBMCs. This clonotype was obtained from a man younger than 30 in good health. Some clones in this sample may be carry-over from other donors' samples. The J gene is TRBJ1-2, the V gene TRBV5-1; no definite D call. CDR3 coding DNA: TGCGCCAGCCACGATGCAAGGGATGCCTACTATGGCTACACCTTC. Its protein product is CASHDARDAYYGYTF.